This T cell receptor beta chain derives from a study of blood T cell repertoires in COVID-19. From germline, CDR1 is MDHEN and CDR2 SYDVKM. This CDR3 region has 18 residues. V shed 6 bases and J 0 bases; nucleotides not matched to a gene: 14. Under the authors' procedure: Estimation of nucleated cell counts was performed using reference gene primer amplification. The assay was immunoSEQ multiplex PCR, and TCRdb's table has in-frame clones only and misses some. The D gene and trimming were derived from the DNA, and the V and J assignments and clone size from that table. The sample lists about 300,000 clones, around 89% occurring once.

The sequence was collected from a woman in her thirties who had recovered from COVID-19. The chain has TRBV28 and TRBJ1-3, with 7 nucleotides matching TRBD1. The specimen was peripheral blood. For the CDR3, the DNA is TGTGCCAGCAGCTCCCCCGGGACAGCCCTATACTCTGGAAACACCATATATTTT. Translated, it gives CASSSPGTALYSGNTIYF.